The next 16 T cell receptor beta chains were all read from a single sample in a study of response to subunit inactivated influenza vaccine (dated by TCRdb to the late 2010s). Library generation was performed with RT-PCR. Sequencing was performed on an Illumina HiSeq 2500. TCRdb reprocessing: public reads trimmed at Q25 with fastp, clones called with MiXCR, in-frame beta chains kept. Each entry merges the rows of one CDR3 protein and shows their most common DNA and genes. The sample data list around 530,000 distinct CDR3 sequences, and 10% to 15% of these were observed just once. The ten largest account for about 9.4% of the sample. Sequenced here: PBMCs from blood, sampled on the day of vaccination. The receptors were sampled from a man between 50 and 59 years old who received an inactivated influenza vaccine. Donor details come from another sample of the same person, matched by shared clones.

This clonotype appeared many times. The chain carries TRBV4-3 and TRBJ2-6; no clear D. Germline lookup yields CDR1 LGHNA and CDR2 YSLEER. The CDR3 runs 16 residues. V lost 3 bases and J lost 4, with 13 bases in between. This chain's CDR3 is CASSQDTHGGANVLTF. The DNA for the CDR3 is TGCGCCAGCAGCCAGGATACCCACGGAGGGGCCAACGTCCTGACTTTC.

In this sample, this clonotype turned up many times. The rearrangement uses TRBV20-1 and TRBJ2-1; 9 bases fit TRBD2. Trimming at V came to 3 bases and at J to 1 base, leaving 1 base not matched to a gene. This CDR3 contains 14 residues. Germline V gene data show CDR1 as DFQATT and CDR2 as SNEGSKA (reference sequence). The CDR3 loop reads CSARTSGSYNEQFF. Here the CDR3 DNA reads TGCAGTGCTAGGACTAGCGGTTCCTACAATGAGCAGTTCTTC.

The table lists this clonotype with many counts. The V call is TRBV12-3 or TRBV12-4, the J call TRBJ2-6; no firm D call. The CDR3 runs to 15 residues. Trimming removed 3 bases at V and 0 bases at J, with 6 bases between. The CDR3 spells CASSFGLSGANVLTF. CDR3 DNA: TGTGCCAGCAGTTTCGGTCTCTCTGGGGCCAACGTCCTGACTTTC.

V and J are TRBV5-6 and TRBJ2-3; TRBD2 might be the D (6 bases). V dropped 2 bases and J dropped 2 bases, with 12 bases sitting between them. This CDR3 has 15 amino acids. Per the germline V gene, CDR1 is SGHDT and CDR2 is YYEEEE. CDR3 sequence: CASSFRRGPTDTQYF. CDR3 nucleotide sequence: TGTGCCAGCAGCTTTAGGAGGGGACCCACAGATACGCAGTATTTT.

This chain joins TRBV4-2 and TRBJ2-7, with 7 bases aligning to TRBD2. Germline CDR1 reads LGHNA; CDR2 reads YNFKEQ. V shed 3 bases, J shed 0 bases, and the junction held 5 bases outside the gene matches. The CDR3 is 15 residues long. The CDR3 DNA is TGTGCCAGCAGCCAGGGCGGGACTAACTCCTACGAGCAGTACTTC. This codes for CASSQGGTNSYEQYF.

The CDR3 here is CASSLGIQGMGEQFF. CDR3 DNA: TGTGCCAGCAGCTTAGGGATTCAGGGTATGGGTGAGCAGTTCTTC. This chain uses TRBV7-2 with TRBJ2-1; the D gene is possibly TRBD1 (5 bases). The CDR3 consists of 15 residues. Germline lookup yields CDR1 SGHTA and CDR2 FQGNSA. V was trimmed by 1 base and J by 9 bases, leaving 16 bases between them. Complete variable domain (other parts from reference TRBV7-2 and TRBJ2-1): GAGVSQSPSNKVTEKGKDVELRCDPISGHTALYWYRQSLGQGLEFLIYFQGNSAPDKSGLPSDRFSAERTGGSVSTLTIQRTQQEDSAVYLCASSLGIQGMGEQFFGPGTRLTVL.

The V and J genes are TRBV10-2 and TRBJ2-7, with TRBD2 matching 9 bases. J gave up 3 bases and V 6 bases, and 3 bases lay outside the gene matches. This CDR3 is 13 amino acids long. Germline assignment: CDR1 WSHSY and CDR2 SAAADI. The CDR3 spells CASSQTSGYEQYF. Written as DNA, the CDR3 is TGCGCCAGCAGCCAGACTAGCGGCTACGAGCAGTACTTC.

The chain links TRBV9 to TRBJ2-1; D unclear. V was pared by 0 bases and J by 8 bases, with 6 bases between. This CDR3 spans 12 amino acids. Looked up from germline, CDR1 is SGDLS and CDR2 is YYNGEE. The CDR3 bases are TGTGCCAGCAGCGTAGGTATCCATGAGCAGTTCTTC. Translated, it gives CASSVGIHEQFF.

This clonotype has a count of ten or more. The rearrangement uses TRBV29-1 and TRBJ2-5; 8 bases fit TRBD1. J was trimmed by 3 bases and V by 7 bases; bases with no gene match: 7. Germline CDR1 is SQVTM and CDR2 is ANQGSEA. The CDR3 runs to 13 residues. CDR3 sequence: CSALDRAKETQYF. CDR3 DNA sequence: TGCAGCGCCCTGGACAGGGCGAAAGAGACCCAGTACTTC.

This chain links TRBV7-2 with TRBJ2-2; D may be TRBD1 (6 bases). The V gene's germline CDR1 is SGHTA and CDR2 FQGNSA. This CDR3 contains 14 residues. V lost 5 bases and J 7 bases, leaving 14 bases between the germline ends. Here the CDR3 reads CASSDKQGIGELFF. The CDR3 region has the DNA TGTGCCAGCAGCGATAAACAGGGAATCGGGGAGCTGTTTTTT.

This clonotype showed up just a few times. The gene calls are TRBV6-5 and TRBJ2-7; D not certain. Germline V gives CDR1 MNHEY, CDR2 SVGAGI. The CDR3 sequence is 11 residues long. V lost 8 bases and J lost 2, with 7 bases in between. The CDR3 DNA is TGTGCCAGCCTGGGCCCCTACGAGCAGTACTTC. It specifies CASLGPYEQYF.

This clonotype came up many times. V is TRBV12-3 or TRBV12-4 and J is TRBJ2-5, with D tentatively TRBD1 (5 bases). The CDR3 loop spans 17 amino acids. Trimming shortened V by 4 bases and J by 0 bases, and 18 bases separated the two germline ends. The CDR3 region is CASSSFNLVQDQETQYF. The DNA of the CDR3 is TGTGCCAGCAGTTCCTTTAATCTTGTACAGGACCAAGAGACCCAGTACTTC.

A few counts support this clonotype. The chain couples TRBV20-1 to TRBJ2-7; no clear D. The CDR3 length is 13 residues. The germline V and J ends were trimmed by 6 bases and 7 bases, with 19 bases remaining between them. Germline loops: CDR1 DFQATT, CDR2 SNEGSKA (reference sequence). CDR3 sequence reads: CSANDRVVQEQYF. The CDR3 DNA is TGCAGTGCCAACGACCGGGTGGTGCAGGAGCAGTACTTC.

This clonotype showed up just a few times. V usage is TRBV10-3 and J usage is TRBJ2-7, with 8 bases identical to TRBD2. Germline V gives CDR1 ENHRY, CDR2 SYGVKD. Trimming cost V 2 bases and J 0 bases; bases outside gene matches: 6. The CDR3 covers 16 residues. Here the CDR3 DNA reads TGTGCCATCAGTGAGAAAAGCGGGAGCAACTCCTACGAGCAGTACTTC. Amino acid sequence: CAISEKSGSNSYEQYF.

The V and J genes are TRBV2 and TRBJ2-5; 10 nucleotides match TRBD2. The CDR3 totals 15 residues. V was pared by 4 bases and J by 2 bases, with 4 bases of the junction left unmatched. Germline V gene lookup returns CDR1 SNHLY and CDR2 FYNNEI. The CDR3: CASSGGTSVQETQYF. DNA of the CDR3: TGTGCCAGCAGTGGCGGGACTAGCGTACAAGAGACCCAGTACTTC.

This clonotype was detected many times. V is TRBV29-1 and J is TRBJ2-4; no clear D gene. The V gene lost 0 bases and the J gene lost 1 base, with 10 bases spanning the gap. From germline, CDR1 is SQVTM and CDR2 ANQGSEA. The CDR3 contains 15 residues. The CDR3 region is CSVEDRAEAKNIQYF. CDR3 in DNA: TGCAGCGTTGAAGATCGAGCAGAGGCCAAAAACATTCAGTACTTC.